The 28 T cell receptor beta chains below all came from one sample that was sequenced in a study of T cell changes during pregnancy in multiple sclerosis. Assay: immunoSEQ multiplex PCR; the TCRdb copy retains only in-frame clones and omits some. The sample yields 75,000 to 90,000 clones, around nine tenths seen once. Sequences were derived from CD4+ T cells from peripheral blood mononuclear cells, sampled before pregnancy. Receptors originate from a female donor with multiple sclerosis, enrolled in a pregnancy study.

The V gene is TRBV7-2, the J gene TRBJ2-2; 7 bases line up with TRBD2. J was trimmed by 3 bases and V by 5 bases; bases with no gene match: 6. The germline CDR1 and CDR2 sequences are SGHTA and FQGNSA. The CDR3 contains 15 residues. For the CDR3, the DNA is TGTGCCAGCAGCACGGTGGCGGGAGACACCGGGGAGCTGTTTTTT. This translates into CASSTVAGDTGELFF.

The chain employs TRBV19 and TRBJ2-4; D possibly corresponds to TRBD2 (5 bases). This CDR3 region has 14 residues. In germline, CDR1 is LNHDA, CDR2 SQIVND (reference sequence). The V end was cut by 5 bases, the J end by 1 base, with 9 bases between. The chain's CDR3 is CASSVVAAKNIQYF. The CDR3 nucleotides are TGTGCCAGTAGTGTTGTAGCGGCCAAAAACATTCAGTACTTC.

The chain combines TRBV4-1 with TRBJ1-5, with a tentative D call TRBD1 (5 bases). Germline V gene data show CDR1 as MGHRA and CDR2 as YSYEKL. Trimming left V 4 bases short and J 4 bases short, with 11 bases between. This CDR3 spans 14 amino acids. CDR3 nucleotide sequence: TGCGCCAGCAGCCCGCAGGGCCCGAATCAGCCCCAGCATTTT. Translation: CASSPQGPNQPQHF.

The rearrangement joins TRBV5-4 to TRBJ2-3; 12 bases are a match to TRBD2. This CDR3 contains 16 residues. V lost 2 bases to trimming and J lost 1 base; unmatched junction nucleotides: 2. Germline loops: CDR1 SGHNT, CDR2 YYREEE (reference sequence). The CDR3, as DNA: TGTGCCAGCAGCTTTACTAGCGGGAGGCGCACAGATACGCAGTATTTT. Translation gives CASSFTSGRRTDTQYF.

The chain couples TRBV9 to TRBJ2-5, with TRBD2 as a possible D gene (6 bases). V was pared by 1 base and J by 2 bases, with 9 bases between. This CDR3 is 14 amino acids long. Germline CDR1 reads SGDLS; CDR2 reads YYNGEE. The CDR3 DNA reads TGTGCCAGCAGCGTAAACCTAGCGCAAGAGACCCAGTACTTC. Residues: CASSVNLAQETQYF.

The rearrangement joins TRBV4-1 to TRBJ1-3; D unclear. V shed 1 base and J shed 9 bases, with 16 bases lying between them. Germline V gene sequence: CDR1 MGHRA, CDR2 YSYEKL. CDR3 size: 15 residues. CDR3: CASSQVPRQGGTIYF. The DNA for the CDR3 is TGCGCCAGCAGCCAAGTCCCGCGGCAAGGCGGCACCATATATTTT.

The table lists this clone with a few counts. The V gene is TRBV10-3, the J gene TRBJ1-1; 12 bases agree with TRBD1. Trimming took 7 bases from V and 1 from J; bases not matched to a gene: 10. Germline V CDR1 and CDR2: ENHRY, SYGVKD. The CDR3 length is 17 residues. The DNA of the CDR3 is TGTGCCATCAATTCCGGGACAGGGGGCGGCGGGAACACTGAAGCTTTCTTT. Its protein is CAINSGTGGGGNTEAFF.

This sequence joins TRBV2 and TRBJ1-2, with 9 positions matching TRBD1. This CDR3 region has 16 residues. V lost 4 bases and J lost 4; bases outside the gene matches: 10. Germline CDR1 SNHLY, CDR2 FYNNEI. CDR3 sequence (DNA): TGTGCCAGCAGTGTAGGGACAGGGAACACGGGCTATGGCTACACCTTC. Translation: CASSVGTGNTGYGYTF.

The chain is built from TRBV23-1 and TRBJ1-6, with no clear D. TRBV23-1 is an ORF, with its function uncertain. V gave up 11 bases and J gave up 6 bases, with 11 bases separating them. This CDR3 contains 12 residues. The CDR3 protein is CAGHLGNSPLHF. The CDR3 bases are TGCGCCGGGCATTTGGGTAATTCACCCCTCCACTTT.

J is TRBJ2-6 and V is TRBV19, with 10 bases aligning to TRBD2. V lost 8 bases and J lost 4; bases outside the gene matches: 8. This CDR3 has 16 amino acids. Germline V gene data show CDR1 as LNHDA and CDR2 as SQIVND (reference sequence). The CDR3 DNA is TGTGCCAGTCTTCTAGCGGGAGCTGACGGGGCCAACGTCCTGACTTTC. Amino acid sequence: CASLLAGADGANVLTF.

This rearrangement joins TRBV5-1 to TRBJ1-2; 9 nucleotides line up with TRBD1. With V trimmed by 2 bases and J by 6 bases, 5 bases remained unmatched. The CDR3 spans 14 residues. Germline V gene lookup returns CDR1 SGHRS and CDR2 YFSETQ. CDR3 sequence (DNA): TGCGCCAGCAGCTTCGAGGGACAGGGCAATGGCTACACCTTC. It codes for CASSFEGQGNGYTF.

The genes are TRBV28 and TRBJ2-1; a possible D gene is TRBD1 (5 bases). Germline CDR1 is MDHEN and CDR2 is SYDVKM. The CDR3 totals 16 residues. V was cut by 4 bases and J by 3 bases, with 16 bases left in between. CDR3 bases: TGTGCCAGCAGTTCGCCAACAGGAGACCTCTACAATGAGCAGTTCTTC. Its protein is CASSSPTGDLYNEQFF.

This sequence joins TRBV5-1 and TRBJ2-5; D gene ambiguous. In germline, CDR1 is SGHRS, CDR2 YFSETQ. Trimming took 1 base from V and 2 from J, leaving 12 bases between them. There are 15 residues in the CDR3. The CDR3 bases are TGCGCCAGCAGCTTGAATTTGGGCCAACAAGAGACCCAGTACTTC. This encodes CASSLNLGQQETQYF.

The CDR3 DNA sequence: TGTGCCAGTAGTTCGGGGGGAGGAGGCACAGATACGCAGTATTTT. This translates into CASSSGGGGTDTQYF. V usage is TRBV19 and J usage is TRBJ2-3; 7 positions agree with TRBD2. The V gene's germline CDR1 is LNHDA and CDR2 SQIVND (reference sequence). The J segment lost 1 base and the V segment lost 5 bases, leaving 6 bases of the junction unmatched. The CDR3 contains 15 residues.

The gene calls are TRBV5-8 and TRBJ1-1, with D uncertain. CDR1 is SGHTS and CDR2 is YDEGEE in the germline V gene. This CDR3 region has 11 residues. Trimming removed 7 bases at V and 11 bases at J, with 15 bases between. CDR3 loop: CASGYLSGAFF. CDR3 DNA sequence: TGTGCCAGCGGGTATCTCTCGGGGGCTTTCTTT.

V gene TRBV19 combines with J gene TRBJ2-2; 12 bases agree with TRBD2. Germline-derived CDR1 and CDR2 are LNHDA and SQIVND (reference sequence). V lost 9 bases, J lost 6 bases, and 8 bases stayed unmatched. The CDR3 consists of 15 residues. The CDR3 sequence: CASLQLAGGPGELFF. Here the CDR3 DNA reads TGTGCCAGCCTTCAACTAGCGGGGGGCCCCGGGGAGCTGTTTTTT.

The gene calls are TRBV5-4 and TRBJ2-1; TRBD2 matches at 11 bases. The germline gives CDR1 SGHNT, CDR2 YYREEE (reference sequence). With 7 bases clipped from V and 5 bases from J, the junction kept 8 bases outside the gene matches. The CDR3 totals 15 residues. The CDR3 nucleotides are TGTGCCAGCCGACGACTAGCGGGGACCAACAATGAGCAGTTCTTC. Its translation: CASRRLAGTNNEQFF.

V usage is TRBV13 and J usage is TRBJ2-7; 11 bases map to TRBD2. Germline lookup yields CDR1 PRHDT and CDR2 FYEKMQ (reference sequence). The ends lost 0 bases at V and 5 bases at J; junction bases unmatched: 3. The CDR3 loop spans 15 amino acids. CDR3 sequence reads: CASSLGLAGVDEQYF. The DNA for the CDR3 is TGTGCCAGCAGCTTAGGACTAGCGGGAGTGGACGAGCAGTACTTC. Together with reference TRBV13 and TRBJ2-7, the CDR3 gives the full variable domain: AAGVIQSPRHLIKEKRETATLKCYPIPRHDTVYWYQQGPGQDPQFLISFYEKMQSDKGSIPDRFSAQQFSDYHSELNMSSLELGDSALYFCASSLGLAGVDEQYFGPGTRLTVT.

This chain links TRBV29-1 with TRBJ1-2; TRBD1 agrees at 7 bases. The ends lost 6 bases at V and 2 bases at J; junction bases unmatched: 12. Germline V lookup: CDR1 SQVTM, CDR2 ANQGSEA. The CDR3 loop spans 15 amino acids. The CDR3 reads CSVVTVAGGNYGYTF. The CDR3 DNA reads TGCAGCGTCGTAACGGTGGCAGGGGGAAACTATGGCTACACCTTC.

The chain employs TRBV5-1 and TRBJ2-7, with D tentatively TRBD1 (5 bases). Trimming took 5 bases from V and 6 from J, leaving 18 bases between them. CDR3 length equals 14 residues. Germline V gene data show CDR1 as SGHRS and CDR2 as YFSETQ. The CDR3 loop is CASRDSWAWGEQYF. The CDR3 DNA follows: TGCGCCAGCAGAGACAGTTGGGCCTGGGGCGAGCAGTACTTC.

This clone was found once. CDR3 DNA: TGTGCCAGCAGCACTTCACAACAGGACTCTGGAAACACCATATATTTT. Its translation is CASSTSQQDSGNTIYF. The rearrangement joins TRBV7-8 to TRBJ1-3, with D possibly being TRBD1 (5 bases). The CDR3 covers 16 residues. Germline values: CDR1 SGHVS, CDR2 FQNEAQ. Trimming took off 5 bases at V and 0 bases at J, with 14 bases between the two ends.

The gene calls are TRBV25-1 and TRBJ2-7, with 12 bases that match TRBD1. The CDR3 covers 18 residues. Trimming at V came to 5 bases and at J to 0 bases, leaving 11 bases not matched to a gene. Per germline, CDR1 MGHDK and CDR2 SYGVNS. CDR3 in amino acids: CASSKRTGTGGNSYEQYF. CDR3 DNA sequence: TGTGCCAGCAGTAAAAGGACCGGGACAGGGGGCAACTCCTACGAGCAGTACTTC.

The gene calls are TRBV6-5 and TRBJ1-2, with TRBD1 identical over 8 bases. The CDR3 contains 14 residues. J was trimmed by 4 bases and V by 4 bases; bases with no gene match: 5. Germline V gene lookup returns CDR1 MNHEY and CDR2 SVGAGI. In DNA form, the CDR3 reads TGTGCCAGCAGTTCCCGGACAGGGCCCTATGGCTACACCTTC. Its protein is CASSSRTGPYGYTF.

DNA of the CDR3: TGTGCCAGCAGTTTACTAGGGACAGGGGGAGGTGGCTACACCTTC. Translating it yields CASSLLGTGGGGYTF. This rearrangement joins TRBV28 to TRBJ1-2; 11 positions match TRBD1. V gave up 2 bases and J gave up 7 bases; unmatched junction bases: 6. Per the germline V gene, CDR1 is MDHEN and CDR2 is SYDVKM. CDR3 length: 15 amino acids.

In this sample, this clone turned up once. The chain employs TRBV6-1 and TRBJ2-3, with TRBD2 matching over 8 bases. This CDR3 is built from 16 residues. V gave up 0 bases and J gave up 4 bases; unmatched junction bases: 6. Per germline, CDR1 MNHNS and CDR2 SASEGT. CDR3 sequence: CASSEALGRGSDTQYF. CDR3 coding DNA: TGTGCCAGCAGTGAAGCGCTCGGGAGGGGATCAGATACGCAGTATTTT.

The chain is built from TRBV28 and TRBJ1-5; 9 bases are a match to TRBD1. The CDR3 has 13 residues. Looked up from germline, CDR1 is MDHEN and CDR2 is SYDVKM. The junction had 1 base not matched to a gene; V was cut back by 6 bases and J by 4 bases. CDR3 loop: CASSGQGNQPQHF. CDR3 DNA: TGTGCCAGCAGCGGACAGGGGAATCAGCCCCAGCATTTT.

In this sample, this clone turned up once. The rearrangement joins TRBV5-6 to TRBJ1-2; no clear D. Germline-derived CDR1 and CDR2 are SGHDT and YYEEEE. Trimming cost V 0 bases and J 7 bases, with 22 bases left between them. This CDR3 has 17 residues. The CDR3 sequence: CASSLVRDGGKIGGYTF. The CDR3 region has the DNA TGTGCCAGCAGCTTGGTGAGGGATGGCGGGAAAATTGGTGGCTACACCTTC.

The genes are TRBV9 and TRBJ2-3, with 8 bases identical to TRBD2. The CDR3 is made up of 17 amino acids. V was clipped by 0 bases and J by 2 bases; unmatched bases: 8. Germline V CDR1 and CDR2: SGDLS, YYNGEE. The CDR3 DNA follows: TGTGCCAGCAGCGTAGCCGGGGGGGGCTCGAACACAGATACGCAGTATTTT. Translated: CASSVAGGGSNTDTQYF. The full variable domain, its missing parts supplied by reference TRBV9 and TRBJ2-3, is DSGVTQTPKHLITATGQRVTLRCSPRSGDLSVYWYQQSLDQGLQFLIQYYNGEERAKGNILERFSAQQFPDLHSELNLSSLELGDSALYFCASSVAGGGSNTDTQYFGPGTRLTVL.